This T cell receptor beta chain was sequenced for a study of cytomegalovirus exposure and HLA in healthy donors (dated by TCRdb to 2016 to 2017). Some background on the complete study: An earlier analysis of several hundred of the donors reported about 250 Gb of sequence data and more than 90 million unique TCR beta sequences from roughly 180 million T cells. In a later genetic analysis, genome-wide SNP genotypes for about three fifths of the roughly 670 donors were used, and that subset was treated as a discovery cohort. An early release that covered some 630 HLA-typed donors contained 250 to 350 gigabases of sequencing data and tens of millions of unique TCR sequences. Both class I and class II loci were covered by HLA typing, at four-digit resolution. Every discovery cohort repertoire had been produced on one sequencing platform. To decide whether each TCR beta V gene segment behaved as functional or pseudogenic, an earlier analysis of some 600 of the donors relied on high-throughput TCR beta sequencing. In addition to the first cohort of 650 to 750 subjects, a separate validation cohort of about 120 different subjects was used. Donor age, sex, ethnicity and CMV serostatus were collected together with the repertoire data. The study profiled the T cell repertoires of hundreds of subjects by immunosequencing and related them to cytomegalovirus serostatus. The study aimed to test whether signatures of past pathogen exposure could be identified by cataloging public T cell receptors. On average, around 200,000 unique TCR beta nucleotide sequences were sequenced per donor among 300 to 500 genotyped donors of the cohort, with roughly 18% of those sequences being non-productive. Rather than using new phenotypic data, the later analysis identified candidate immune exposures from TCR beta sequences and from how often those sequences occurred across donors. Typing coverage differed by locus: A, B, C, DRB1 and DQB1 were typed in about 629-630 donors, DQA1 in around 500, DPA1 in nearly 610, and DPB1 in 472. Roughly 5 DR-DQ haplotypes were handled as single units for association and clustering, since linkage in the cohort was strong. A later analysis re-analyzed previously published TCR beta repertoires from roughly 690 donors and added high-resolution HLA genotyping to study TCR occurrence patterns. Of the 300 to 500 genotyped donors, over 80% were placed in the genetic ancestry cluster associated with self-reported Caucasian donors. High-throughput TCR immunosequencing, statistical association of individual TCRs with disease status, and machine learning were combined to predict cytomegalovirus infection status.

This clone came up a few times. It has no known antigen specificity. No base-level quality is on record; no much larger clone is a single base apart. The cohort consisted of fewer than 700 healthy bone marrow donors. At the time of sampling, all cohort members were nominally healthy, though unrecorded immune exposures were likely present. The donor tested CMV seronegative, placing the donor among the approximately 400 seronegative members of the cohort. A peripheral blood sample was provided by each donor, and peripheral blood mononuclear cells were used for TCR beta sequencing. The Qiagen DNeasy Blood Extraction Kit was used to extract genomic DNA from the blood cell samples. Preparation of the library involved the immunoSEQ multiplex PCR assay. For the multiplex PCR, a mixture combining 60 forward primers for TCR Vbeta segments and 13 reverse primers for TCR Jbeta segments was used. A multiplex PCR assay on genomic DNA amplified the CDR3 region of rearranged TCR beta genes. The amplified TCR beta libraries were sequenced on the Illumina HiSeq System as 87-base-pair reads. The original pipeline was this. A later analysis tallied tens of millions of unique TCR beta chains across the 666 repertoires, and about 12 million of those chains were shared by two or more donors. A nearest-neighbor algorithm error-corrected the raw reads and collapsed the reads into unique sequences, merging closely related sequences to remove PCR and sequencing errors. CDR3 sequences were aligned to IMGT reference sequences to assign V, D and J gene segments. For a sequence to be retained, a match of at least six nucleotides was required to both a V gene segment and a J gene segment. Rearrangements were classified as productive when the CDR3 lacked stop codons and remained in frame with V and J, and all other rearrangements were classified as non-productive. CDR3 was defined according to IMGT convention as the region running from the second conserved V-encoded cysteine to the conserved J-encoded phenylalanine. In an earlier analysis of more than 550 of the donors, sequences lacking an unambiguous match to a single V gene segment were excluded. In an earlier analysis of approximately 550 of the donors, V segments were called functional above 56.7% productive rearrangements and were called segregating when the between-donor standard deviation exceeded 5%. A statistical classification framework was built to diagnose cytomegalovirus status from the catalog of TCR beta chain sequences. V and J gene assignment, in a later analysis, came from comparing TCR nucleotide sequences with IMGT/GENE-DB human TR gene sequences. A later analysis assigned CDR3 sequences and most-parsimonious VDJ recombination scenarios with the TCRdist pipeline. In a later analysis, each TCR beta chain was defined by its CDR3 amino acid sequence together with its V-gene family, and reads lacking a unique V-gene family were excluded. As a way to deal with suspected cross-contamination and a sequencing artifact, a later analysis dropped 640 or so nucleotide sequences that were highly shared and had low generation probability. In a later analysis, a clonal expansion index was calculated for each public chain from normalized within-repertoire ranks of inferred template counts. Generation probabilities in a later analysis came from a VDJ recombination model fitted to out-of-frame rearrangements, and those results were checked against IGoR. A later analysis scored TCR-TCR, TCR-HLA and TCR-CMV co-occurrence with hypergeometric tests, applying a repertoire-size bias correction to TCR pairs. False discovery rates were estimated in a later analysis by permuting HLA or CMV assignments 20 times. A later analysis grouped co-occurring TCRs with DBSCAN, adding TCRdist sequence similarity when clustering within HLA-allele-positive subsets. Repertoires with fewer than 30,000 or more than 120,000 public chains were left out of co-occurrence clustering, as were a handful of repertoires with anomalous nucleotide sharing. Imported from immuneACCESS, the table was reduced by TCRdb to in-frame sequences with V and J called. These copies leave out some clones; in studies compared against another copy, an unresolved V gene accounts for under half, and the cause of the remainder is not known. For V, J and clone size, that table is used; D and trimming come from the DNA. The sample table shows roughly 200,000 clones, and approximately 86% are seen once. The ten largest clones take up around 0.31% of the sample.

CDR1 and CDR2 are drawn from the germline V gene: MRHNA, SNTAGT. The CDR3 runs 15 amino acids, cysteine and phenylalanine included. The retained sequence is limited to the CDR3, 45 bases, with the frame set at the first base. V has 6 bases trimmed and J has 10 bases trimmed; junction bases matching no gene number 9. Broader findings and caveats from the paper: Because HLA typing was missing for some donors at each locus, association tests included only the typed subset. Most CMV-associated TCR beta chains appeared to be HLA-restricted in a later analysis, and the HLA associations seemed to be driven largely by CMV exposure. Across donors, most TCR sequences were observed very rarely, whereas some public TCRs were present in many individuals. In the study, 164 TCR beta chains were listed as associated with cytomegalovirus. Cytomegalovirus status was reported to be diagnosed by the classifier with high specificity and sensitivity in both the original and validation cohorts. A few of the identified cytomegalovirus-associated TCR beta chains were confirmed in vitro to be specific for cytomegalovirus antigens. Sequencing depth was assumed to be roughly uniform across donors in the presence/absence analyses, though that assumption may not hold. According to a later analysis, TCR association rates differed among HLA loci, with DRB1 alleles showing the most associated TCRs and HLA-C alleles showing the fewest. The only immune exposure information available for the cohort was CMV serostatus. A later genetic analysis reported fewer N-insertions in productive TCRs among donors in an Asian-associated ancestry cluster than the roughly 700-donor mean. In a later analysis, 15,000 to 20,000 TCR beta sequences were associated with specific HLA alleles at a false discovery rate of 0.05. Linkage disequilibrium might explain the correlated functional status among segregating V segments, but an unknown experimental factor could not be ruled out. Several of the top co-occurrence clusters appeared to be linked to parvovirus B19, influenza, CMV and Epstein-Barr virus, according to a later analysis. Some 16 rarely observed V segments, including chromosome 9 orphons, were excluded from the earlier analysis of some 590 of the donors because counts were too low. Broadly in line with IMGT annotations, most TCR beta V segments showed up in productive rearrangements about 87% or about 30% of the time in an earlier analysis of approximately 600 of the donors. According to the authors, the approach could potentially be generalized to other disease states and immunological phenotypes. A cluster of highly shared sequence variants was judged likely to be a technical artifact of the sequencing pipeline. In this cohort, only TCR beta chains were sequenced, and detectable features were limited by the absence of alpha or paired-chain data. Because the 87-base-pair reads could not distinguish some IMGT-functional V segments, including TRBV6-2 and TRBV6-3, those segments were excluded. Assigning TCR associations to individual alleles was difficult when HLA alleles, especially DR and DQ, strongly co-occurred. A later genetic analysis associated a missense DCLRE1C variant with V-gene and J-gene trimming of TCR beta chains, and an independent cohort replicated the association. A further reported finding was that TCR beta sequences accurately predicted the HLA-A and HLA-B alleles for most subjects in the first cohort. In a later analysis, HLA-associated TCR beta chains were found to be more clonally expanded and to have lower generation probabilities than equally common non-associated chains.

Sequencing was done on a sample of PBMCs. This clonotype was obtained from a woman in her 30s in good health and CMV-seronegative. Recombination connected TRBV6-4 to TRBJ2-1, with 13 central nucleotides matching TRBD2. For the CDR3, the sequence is CASSLLAGGLVEQFF. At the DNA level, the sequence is TGTGCCAGCAGCCTACTAGCGGGAGGGTTGGTAGAGCAGTTCTTC.